What follows describes a single T cell receptor beta chain. This clonotype occurred a few times. Its antigen target is currently unknown. No much larger clone exists at a distance of one base, and base qualities are not known. The data originate from a study of blood T cells in healthy people across ages (dated by TCRdb to the mid-2010s). Regarding the research as a whole: In model experiments, template switching captured about one uniquely barcoded TCR beta cDNA molecule for every two T cells. Two additional independent replicas of 1 million unique cDNA reads from the same blood draw were analyzed for two donors (one aged 18 to 29 and one aged 80 or older). Using deep sequencing normalized with unique cDNA molecular identifiers, the study measured how TCR beta repertoire diversity changes with age. The donors were divided into four age groups: young (average around 17 years), middle-aged (almost 40), aged (around 59) and long-lived (about 79). To avoid experimental bias, donors of different ages were randomly spread across the sequencing lanes. Summary of the overall study and its limitations: Bulk unsorted PBMC profiling prevented conclusive comparison of naive and antigen-experienced compartments. Compared with the aged group, the long-lived group had more naive CD4+ T cells, fewer expanded clones and increased TCR diversity, a pattern suggesting age selection. Estimates of total diversity from one million sequenced T cells were regarded as lower bounds and underestimates. Observed TCR beta diversity correlated strongly with the percentage of naive T cells measured by flow cytometry. Observed TCR beta diversity per million T cells fell roughly linearly with age, and a significant reduction was already apparent by age roughly 40. The CMV infection status of donors was not known, potentially confounding age-related changes in expanded clonotypes.

Libraries were constructed by 5' RACE. Sequenced on an Illumina HiSeq 2500. A second about 7 to 11 cycle PCR used a sample-barcoded 5' primer and a J-beta primer mix. A template-switch 5' adaptor carrying 12 random nucleotides introduced a unique molecular identifier onto each TCR beta cDNA molecule. Each sample yielded at least 2.5 million CDR3-containing paired-end reads. First-strand cDNA was synthesized from all RNA with the Mint cDNA synthesis kit, primed by a TRBC-specific oligonucleotide. Following uracil-DNA glycosylase treatment, all cDNA underwent a first 18-cycle PCR with the universal primers M1SS and BC2_uni_R. Turning to the authors' computational methods: For normalization, 1 million high-quality reads were randomly selected from each sample, with every read carrying a distinct molecular identifier. Reads with shared molecular identifiers were discarded instead of being binned into consensus sequences. MiTCR, run with a Q25 quality threshold and the strictest error-elimination algorithm, handled CDR3 identification, clonotype clustering and error correction. A nonparametric unseen species model with Euler transformation was used to estimate lower-bound total TCR beta diversity. Using fastp trimming at Q25 and MiXCR clonotype assembly, TCRdb reanalyzed the public sequencing data and kept in-frame beta chains. Merged by CDR3 protein, the rows form single entries marked with the most common genes and DNA. The V and J calls were not made by the authors but by TCRdb's processing. The sample data list 1.5 million to 2 million distinct CDR3 sequences, and 49% of these were observed just once. The top ten hold around 2.1% of the sample.

The roughly 39 donors, aged 6 to 90 years, were systemically healthy Caucasian individuals from Russia. Around 10 milliliters of peripheral blood were collected from each donor into EDTA-treated Vacutainer tubes. Ficoll-Paque density-gradient centrifugation was used to isolate PBMCs, with at least 6.5 million per sample. Total RNA was extracted from PBMCs with Trizol reagent, with at least 6 micrograms obtained per sample. For every donor, an aliquot of PBMCs went through flow cytometry to measure the percentages of naive CD45RAhigh/CD27high T cells. Including the terminal cysteine and phenylalanine, the CDR3 comprises 14 residues. Solely the CDR3 DNA is kept, with 42 bases framed from the first base. Based on the germline V gene (reference sequence), the CDR1 and CDR2 sequences are MNHEY and SMNVEV. V is pared back by 4 bases and J by 3 bases, with 10 bases lying between the germline termini.

Sequencing was done on a sample of blood. This receptor was obtained from a woman aged 40 to 49 in good health. The chain employs TRBV27 and TRBJ1-5; TRBD1 is possibly the D segment (6 matching bases). The CDR3 protein is CASSSGQNNQPQHF. The DNA sequence reads TGTGCCAGCAGTTCCGGACAGAACAATCAGCCCCAGCATTTT.